Below are 26 T cell receptor beta chains sequenced from a single sample in a study of T cell repertoires in cytomegalovirus infection. No antigens are known for them. TCRdb re-derived calls from the reads in MiXCR, one entry per CDR3 protein. The sample lists about 700,000 distinct CDR3 sequences, around a third occurring once. The sequencing here drew on cultured PBMCs, taken from culture after CMV antigen stimulation. The receptors derive from a human donor in good health (CMV status not recorded). Some clones in this sample may be carry-over from other donors' samples.

The genes are TRBV6-6 and TRBJ1-2, with 11 bases that match TRBD1. Germline V gives CDR1 MNHNY, CDR2 SVGAGI (reference sequence). This CDR3 spans 14 amino acids. V lost 6 bases, J lost 4 bases, and 4 bases stayed unmatched. The CDR3 DNA follows: TGTGCCAGCAGAGCCGGGACAGGGGGCTATGGCTACACCTTC. It yields the protein CASRAGTGGYGYTF.

About this clonotype: Germline and junction disagree at one end, which may indicate a read error. The V call is TRBV6-2 or TRBV6-3, the J call TRBJ2-3; the D is unclear. Germline lookup yields CDR1 MNHEY and CDR2 SVGEGT. The CDR3 totals 13 residues. The CDR3 bases are TGTGTCAGCAGTTACTTGAGACAAGATACGCAGTATTTT. Translating gives CVSSYLRQDTQYF.

The chain carries TRBV24-1 and TRBJ1-4, with a weak D call TRBD1 (5 bases). CDR1 and CDR2 from the germline V gene are KGHDR and SFDVKD. Trimming stripped 7 bases from V and 8 bases from J, with 13 bases between. The CDR3 contains 13 residues. The CDR3 DNA follows: TGTGCCACCAGACCTGGACAAACAGAAAAACTGTTTTTT. This gives the protein CATRPGQTEKLFF.

V is TRBV6-1 and J is TRBJ2-7; a weak D match, TRBD2 (6 bases). This CDR3 is 15 amino acids long. CDR1 and CDR2 (germline): MNHNS, SASEGT. V shed 0 bases and J shed 3 bases, with 12 bases lying between them. CDR3 bases: TGTGCCAGCAGTGAAGCAGGCGGGGTAGGCTACGAGCAGTACTTC. It yields the protein CASSEAGGVGYEQYF.

This clonotype was counted between two and nine times. V is TRBV14 and J is TRBJ2-1; D remains unclear. Germline V gene sequence: CDR1 SGHDN, CDR2 FVKESK. The CDR3 spans 15 residues. V was clipped by 3 bases and J by 2 bases, with 11 bases between them. The CDR3 sequence is CASSQSLPAYNEQFF. CDR3 sequence (DNA): TGTGCCAGCAGCCAGTCACTACCGGCCTACAATGAGCAGTTCTTC.

The chain links TRBV20-1 to TRBJ1-2; D may be TRBD1 (6 bases). V dropped 6 bases and J dropped 4 bases, with 12 bases sitting between them. Germline CDR1 and CDR2: DFQATT and SNEGSKA (reference sequence). There are 12 residues in the CDR3. The CDR3 loop reads CSALLDSYGYTF. CDR3 DNA: TGCAGTGCCCTACTGGACAGCTATGGCTACACCTTC.

The chain is built from TRBV2 and TRBJ2-1; 8 positions agree with TRBD2. V lost 7 bases and J lost 2; bases outside the gene matches: 10. The germline V gene encodes CDR1 SNHLY and CDR2 FYNNEI. The CDR3 is 16 amino acids. This CDR3 reads CASTGRREETYNEQFF. Written as DNA, the CDR3 is TGTGCCAGCACCGGTCGGCGGGAGGAGACCTACAATGAGCAGTTCTTC.

A remark on this clonotype: A much more abundant neighbour one base away suggests this may be a read error. This sequence joins TRBV7-2 and TRBJ1-4; D not resolved. The CDR3 length is 16 residues. Germline CDR1 reads SGHTA; CDR2 reads FQGNSA. The CDR3 nucleotides read TGTGCCAGCAGCATCCTCGGGCAGCCGCAAAATGAAAAACTGTCTTTT. This codes for CASSILGQPQNEKLSF.

The chain carries TRBV20-1 and TRBJ2-7; D call uncertain. Trimming stripped 6 bases from V and 0 bases from J, with 15 bases between. Germline CDR1 reads DFQATT; CDR2 reads SNEGSKA (reference sequence). The CDR3 has 14 amino acids. In DNA form, the CDR3 reads TGCAGTGCAAGACCCCCCGTTAGCTCCTACGAGCAGTACTTC. The encoded protein is CSARPPVSSYEQYF.

This sequence joins TRBV4-1 and TRBJ1-2; 9 bases are shared with TRBD1. Germline V gives CDR1 MGHRA, CDR2 YSYEKL. The length of the CDR3 is 17 residues. V lost 3 bases and J lost 8; bases outside the gene matches: 16. CDR3 in DNA: TGCGCCAGCAGCCACACCGGGACAGGGTCCGGCGAATCAGGCTACACCTTC. It codes for CASSHTGTGSGESGYTF.

This clonotype was seen a single time. The chain is built from TRBV15 and TRBJ2-3; 7 bases align to TRBD2. Germline V gene data show CDR1 as LNHNV and CDR2 as YYDKDF (reference sequence). V dropped 5 bases and J dropped 2; count of bases not matched to a gene: 7. This CDR3 region has 15 residues. Written as DNA, the CDR3 is TGTGCCACCAGCTCGTGGGGGGGAACCACAGATACGCAGTATTTT. Translating it yields CATSSWGGTTDTQYF.

The genes are TRBV7-9 and TRBJ2-1; 10 bases map to TRBD2. Trimming cost V 5 bases and J 5 bases; bases outside gene matches: 6. The CDR3 has 15 amino acids. Germline loops: CDR1 SEHNR, CDR2 FQNEAQ (reference sequence). CDR3 amino acids: CASSVSGRRDNEQFF. CDR3 coding DNA: TGTGCCAGCAGCGTTAGCGGGAGGCGGGACAATGAGCAGTTCTTC.

V gene TRBV6-1 combines with J gene TRBJ2-5; 8 bases are shared with TRBD2. Germline V gene lookup returns CDR1 MNHNS and CDR2 SASEGT. The CDR3 totals 15 residues. With V trimmed by 6 bases and J by 4 bases, 10 bases remained unmatched. The CDR3 nucleotides read TGTGCCAGCAGCAGGGGACTAGTTGGTGGAGAGACCCAGTACTTC. It translates to CASSRGLVGGETQYF.

This clonotype was observed a few times. The CDR3 loop reads CASSLSPTDYVTEAFF. CDR3 DNA sequence: TGTGCCAGCAGCTTGTCCCCTACAGATTATGTTACTGAAGCTTTCTTT. The rearrangement joins TRBV5-4 to TRBJ1-1; D gene unclear. This CDR3 comprises 16 residues. Trimming pared 1 base from V and 5 bases from J, leaving 18 bases between. From germline, CDR1 is SGHNT and CDR2 YYREEE (reference sequence).

The table lists this clonotype with a count of one. The chain is built from TRBV5-4 and TRBJ2-3, with TRBD2 as a possible D gene (6 bases). V was pared by 2 bases and J by 6 bases, with 16 bases between. The CDR3 is made up of 15 amino acids. Germline-derived CDR1 and CDR2 are SGHNT and YYREEE (reference sequence). CDR3 sequence reads: CASSFAAAAGDTQYF. CDR3 DNA sequence: TGTGCCAGCAGCTTTGCCGCGGCTGCGGGGGATACGCAGTATTTT.

A few counts support this clonotype. The chain uses TRBV28 and TRBJ1-1, with 11 positions matching TRBD1. The CDR3 totals 15 residues. Germline V gives CDR1 MDHEN, CDR2 SYDVKM. V dropped 6 bases and J dropped 5; count of bases not matched to a gene: 8. The CDR3 region has the DNA TGTGCCAGCAGGGATTCCGGGACAGGGGGAACTGAAGCTTTCTTT. This encodes CASRDSGTGGTEAFF.

This clonotype appeared a few times. The chain combines TRBV6-1 with TRBJ2-5; 8 bases agree with TRBD1. The CDR3 extends over 15 amino acids. The J segment lost 0 bases and the V segment lost 4 bases, leaving 4 bases of the junction unmatched. In germline, CDR1 is MNHNS, CDR2 SASEGT. The CDR3 DNA follows: TGTGCCAGCAGTGTATACAGGGGGTACCAAGAGACCCAGTACTTC. This translates into CASSVYRGYQETQYF.

This clonotype was detected many times. The chain is built from TRBV7-2 and TRBJ1-4; 10 bases are shared with TRBD1. The junction had 17 bases not matched to a gene; V was cut back by 4 bases and J by 6 bases. The CDR3 spans 19 residues. Germline CDR1 is SGHTA and CDR2 is FQGNSA. As DNA, the CDR3 is TGTGCCAGCAGCTCAGAAGCGGGACAGGGGAGTGTCAACGATGAAAAACTGTTTTTT. Amino acids: CASSSEAGQGSVNDEKLFF. The full variable domain, completed using reference TRBV7-2 and TRBJ1-4, is GAGVSQSPSNKVTEKGKDVELRCDPISGHTALYWYRQSLGQGLEFLIYFQGNSAPDKSGLPSDRFSAERTGGSVSTLTIQRTQQEDSAVYLCASSSEAGQGSVNDEKLFFGSGTQLSVL.

The gene calls are TRBV7-9 and TRBJ2-4; D remains ambiguous. CDR1 is SEHNR and CDR2 is FQNEAQ in the germline V gene (reference sequence). V was shortened by 0 bases and J by 11 bases, with 8 bases between the two germline ends. This CDR3 spans 12 amino acids. As DNA, the CDR3 is TGTGCCAGCAGCTTAGCCTTCCCCTTTCAGTACTTC. Its translation: CASSLAFPFQYF.

V gene TRBV7-9 combines with J gene TRBJ2-3; D is perhaps TRBD1 (5 bases). CDR3 size: 14 residues. Germline loops: CDR1 SEHNR, CDR2 FQNEAQ (reference sequence). Trimming removed 2 bases from V and 4 bases from J, with 10 bases in between. The CDR3: CASSLNQGADTQYF. CDR3 nucleotides: TGTGCCAGCAGCTTAAATCAGGGCGCAGATACGCAGTATTTT.

The chain recombines TRBV4-3 with TRBJ2-1; D is unresolved. There are 13 residues in the CDR3. The V end was cut by 1 base, the J end by 6 bases, with 7 bases between. Per germline, CDR1 LGHNA and CDR2 YSLEER. The CDR3, as DNA: TGCGCCAGCAGCCAAGTCCCCCTCAATGAGCAGTTCTTC. Translation gives CASSQVPLNEQFF.

This clonotype was seen more than once but under ten times. The chain employs TRBV6-6 and TRBJ2-1; weak D call: TRBD1 (6 bases). Germline V CDR1 and CDR2: MNHNY, SVGAGI (reference sequence). V lost 0 bases to trimming and J lost 10 bases, with 10 bases between them. The CDR3 runs to 13 residues. The CDR3 DNA reads as TGTGCCAGCAGTTACTCCCCAAGGGGGGAGCAGTTCTTC. It codes for CASSYSPRGEQFF.

V is TRBV12-3 or TRBV12-4 and J is TRBJ1-2; no definite D call. This CDR3 comprises 13 residues. V gave up 6 bases and J gave up 1 base, with 9 bases separating them. CDR3 amino acids: CASRIQNNYGYTF. CDR3 DNA: TGTGCCAGCAGGATACAGAATAACTATGGCTACACCTTC.

This clonotype showed up just a few times. The rearrangement links TRBV4-2 to TRBJ1-2; tentatively, D is TRBD1 (5 bases). Looked up from germline, CDR1 is LGHNA and CDR2 is YNFKEQ. Trimming stripped 3 bases from V and 3 bases from J, with 20 bases between. This CDR3 has 17 residues. The CDR3 bases are TGTGCCAGCAGCCATCCAACCCGAGGGGCTCTATACTATGGCTACACCTTC. Its translation: CASSHPTRGALYYGYTF.

V and J are TRBV29-1 and TRBJ1-2, with 7 bases identical to TRBD1. CDR1 SQVTM and CDR2 ANQGSEA come from the germline V gene. This CDR3 is 13 amino acids long. J was trimmed by 6 bases and V by 4 bases; bases with no gene match: 8. CDR3 residues: CSVVWTGRHGYTF. CDR3 sequence (DNA): TGCAGCGTTGTGTGGACAGGACGCCATGGCTACACCTTC.

This clonotype was seen a few times. V and J are TRBV6-2 or TRBV6-3 and TRBJ2-3; 8 bases line up with TRBD2. The CDR3 totals 15 residues. The germline gives CDR1 MNHEY, CDR2 SVGEGT. V was pared by 8 bases and J by 4 bases, with 11 bases of the junction left unmatched. CDR3 coding DNA: TGTGCCAGCGGGAAGAGCGGGAGTATGTCAGATACGCAGTATTTT. Translating gives CASGKSGSMSDTQYF.